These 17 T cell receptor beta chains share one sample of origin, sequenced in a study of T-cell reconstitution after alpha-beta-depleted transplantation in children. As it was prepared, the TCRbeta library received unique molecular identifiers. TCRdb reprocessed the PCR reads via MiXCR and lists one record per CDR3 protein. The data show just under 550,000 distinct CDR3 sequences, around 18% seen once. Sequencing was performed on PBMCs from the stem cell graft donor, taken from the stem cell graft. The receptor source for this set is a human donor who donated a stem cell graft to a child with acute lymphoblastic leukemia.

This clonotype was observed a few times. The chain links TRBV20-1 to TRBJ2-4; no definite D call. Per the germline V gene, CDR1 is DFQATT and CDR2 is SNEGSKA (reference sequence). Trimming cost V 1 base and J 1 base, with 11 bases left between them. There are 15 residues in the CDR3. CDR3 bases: TGCAGTGCTAGAGGTCTGTCGGATGCCAAAAACATTCAGTACTTC. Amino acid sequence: CSARGLSDAKNIQYF.

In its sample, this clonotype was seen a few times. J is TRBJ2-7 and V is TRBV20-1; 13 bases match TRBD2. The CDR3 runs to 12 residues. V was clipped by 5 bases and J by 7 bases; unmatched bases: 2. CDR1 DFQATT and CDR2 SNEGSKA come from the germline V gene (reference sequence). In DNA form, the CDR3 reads TGCAGTGCTCAGGGACTAGCGGGAGAGCAGTACTTC. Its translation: CSAQGLAGEQYF.

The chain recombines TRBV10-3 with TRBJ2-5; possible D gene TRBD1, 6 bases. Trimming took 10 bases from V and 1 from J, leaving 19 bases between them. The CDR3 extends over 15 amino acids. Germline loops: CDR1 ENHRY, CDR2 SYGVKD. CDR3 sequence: CATGPGQILQETQYF. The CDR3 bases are TGTGCCACAGGACCCGGACAGATACTCCAAGAGACCCAGTACTTC.

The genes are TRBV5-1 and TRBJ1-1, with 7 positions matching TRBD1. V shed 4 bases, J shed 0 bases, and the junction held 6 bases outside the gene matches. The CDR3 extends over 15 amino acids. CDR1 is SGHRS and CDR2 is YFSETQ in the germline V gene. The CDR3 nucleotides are TGCGCCAGCAGCGGCTGGGACAGCGTGAACACTGAAGCTTTCTTT. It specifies CASSGWDSVNTEAFF.

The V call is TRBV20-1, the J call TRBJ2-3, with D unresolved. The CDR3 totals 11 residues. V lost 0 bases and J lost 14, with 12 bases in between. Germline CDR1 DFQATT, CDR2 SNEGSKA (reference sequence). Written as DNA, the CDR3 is TGCAGTGCTAGAGATCTTTGGGCCGGGTATTTT. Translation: CSARDLWAGYF.

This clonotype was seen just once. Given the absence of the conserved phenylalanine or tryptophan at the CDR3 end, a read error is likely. The CDR3 bases are TGCAGCGTTGGACAGGGTTCTACAGAGACCCAGTACTTG. Its translation: CSVGQGSTETQYL. V and J are TRBV29-1 and TRBJ2-5; 7 bases are a match to TRBD1. This CDR3 has 13 amino acids. Trimming removed 4 bases from V and 4 bases from J; junction bases left unmatched: 6. Germline V gene lookup returns CDR1 SQVTM and CDR2 ANQGSEA.

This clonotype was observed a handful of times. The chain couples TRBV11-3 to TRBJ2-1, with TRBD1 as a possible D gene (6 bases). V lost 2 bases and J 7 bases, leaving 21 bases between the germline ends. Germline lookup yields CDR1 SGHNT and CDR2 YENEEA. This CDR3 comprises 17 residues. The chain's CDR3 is CASSLWGPGEVENEQFF. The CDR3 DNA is TGTGCCAGCAGCTTATGGGGGCCTGGGGAAGTCGAAAATGAGCAGTTCTTC.

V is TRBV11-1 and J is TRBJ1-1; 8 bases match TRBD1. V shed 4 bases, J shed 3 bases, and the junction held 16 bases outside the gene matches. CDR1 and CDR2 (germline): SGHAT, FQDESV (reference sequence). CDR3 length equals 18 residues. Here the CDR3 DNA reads TGTGCCAGCAGCTCACTCGGGACAGGAGGGCCACGTTACACTGAAGCTTTCTTT. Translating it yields CASSSLGTGGPRYTEAFF.

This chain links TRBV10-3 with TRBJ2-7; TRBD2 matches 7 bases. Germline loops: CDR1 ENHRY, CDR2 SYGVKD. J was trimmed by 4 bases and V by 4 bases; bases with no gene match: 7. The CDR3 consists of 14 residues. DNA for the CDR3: TGTGCCATCAGTGTATCAGCGGGAAGTTACGAGCAGTACTTC. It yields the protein CAISVSAGSYEQYF.

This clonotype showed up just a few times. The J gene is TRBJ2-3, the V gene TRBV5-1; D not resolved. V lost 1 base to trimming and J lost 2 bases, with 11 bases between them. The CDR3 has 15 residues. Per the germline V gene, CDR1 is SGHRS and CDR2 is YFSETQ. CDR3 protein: CASSLFKRYTDTQYF. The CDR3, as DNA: TGCGCCAGCAGCTTGTTTAAGAGATACACAGATACGCAGTATTTT.

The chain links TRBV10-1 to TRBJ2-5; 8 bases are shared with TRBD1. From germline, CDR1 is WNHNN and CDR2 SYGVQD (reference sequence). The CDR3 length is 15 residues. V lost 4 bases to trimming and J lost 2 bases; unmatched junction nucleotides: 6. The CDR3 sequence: CASSGDRGDQETQYF. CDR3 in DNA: TGCGCCAGCAGTGGAGACAGGGGAGATCAAGAGACCCAGTACTTC.

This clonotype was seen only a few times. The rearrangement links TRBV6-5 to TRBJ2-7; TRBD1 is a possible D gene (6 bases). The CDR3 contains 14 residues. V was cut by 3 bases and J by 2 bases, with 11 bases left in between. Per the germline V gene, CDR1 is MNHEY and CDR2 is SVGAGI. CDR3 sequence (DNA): TGTGCCAGCAGTTATTCCCCAGGGGCCTACGAGCAGTACTTC. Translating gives CASSYSPGAYEQYF.

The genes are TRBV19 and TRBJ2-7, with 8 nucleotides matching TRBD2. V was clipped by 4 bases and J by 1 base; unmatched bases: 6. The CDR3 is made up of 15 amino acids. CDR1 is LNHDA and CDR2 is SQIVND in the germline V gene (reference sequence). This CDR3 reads CASSTSAGASYEQYF. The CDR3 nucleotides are TGTGCCAGTAGTACTTCAGCGGGGGCTTCCTACGAGCAGTACTTC.

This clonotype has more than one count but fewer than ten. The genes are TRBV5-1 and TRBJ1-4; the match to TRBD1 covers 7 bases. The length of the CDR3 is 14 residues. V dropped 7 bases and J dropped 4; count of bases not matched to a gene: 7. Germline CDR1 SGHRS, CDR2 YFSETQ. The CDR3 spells CASAQGQLNEKLFF. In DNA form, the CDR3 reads TGCGCCAGCGCTCAGGGACAGCTTAATGAAAAACTGTTTTTT.

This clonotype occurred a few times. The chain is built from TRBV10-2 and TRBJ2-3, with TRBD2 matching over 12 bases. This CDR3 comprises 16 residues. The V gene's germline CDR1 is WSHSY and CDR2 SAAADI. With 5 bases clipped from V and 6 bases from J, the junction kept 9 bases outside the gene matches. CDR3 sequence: CASSRTSGIPEDTQYF. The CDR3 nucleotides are TGCGCCAGCAGTCGGACTAGCGGGATACCGGAGGATACGCAGTATTTT.

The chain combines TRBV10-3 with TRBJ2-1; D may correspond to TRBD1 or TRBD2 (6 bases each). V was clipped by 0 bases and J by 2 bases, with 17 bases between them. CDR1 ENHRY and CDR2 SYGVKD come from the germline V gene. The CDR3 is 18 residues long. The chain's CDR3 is CAISESVRGARPYNEQFF. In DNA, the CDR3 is TGTGCCATCAGTGAGTCGGTAAGGGGGGCAAGGCCCTACAATGAGCAGTTCTTC.

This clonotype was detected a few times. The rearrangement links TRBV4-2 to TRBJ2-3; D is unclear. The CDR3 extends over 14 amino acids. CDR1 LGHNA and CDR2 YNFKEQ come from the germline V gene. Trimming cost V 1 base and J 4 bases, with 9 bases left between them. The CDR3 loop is CASSQAPTSDTQYF. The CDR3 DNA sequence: TGTGCCAGCAGCCAAGCACCCACTTCAGATACGCAGTATTTT.